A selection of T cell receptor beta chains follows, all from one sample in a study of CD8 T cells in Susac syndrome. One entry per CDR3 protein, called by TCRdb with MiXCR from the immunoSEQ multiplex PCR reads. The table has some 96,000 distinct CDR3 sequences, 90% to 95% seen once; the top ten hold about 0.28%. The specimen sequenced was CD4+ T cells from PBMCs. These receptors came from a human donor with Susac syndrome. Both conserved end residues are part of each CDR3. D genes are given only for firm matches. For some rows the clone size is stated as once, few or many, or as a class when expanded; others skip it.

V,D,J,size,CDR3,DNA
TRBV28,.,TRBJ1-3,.,CASSPLLGSSGNTIYF,TGTGCCAGCAGTCCCCTTCTGGGGTCCTCTGGAAACACCATATATTTT
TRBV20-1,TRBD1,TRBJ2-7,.,CSALGQGFSYEQYF,TGCAGTGCCCTCGGACAGGGGTTCTCCTACGAGCAGTACTTC
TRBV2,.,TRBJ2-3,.,CASIGGTDTQYF,TGTGCCAGCATAGGAGGCACAGATACGCAGTATTTT
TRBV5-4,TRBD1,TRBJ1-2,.,CASSLPGQLNGYTF,TGTGCCAGCAGTTTGCCGGGACAGCTAAATGGCTACACCTTC
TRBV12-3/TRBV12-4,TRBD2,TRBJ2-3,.,CASSSSTSGGIPDTQYF,TGTGCCAGCAGTAGTTCGACTAGCGGGGGAATCCCAGATACGCAGTATTTT
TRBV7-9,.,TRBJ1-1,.,CASSSTVNTEAFF,TGTGCCAGCAGCTCGACCGTGAACACTGAAGCTTTCTTT
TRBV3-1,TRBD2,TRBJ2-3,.,CASSQERDSGVDTQYF,TGTGCCAGCAGCCAAGAACGTGATAGCGGGGTAGATACGCAGTATTTT
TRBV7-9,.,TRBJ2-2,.,CASSFEPGTGGELFF,TGTGCCAGCAGCTTCGAACCGGGGACCGGCGGGGAGCTGTTTTTT
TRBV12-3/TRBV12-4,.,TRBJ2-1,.,CASSPRKGDSNEQFF,TGTGCCAGCAGCCCCCGGAAGGGAGATTCCAATGAGCAGTTCTTC
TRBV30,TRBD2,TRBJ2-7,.,CAWGKLAGGYEQYF,TGTGCCTGGGGTAAACTAGCGGGGGGATACGAGCAGTACTTC
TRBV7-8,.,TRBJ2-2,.,CASSSSRVTGELFF,TGTGCCAGCAGCTCCAGCAGGGTTACCGGGGAGCTGTTTTTT
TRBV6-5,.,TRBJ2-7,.,CASNIHPYEQYF,TGTGCCAGCAACATACACCCCTACGAGCAGTACTTC
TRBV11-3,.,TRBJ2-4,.,CASSFRDGDIQYF,TGTGCCAGCAGCTTCAGGGACGGTGACATTCAGTACTTC
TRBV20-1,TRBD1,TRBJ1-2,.,CSARGQGSYGYTF,TGCAGTGCTAGAGGACAGGGCAGCTATGGCTACACCTTC
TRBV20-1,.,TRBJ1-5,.,CSASPLQGVNQPQHF,TGCAGTGCTAGCCCCCTTCAAGGAGTCAATCAGCCCCAGCATTTT
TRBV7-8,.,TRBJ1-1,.,CASSFDSEPKAFF,TGTGCCAGCAGCTTTGACAGCGAGCCGAAAGCTTTCTTT
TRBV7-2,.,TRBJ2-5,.,CASSLDLGGAGETQYF,TGTGCCAGCAGCTTAGACTTGGGGGGAGCTGGGGAGACCCAGTACTTC
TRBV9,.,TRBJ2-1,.,CASSVAPPTIGDNEQFF,TGTGCCAGCAGCGTAGCCCCCCCAACAATAGGCGACAATGAGCAGTTCTTC
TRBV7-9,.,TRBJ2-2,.,CASSSSGQGGELFF,TGTGCCAGCAGCTCCAGTGGGCAGGGCGGGGAGCTGTTTTTT
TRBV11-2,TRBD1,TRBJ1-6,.,CASSTTGLNSPLHF,TGTGCCAGCAGCACGACAGGGCTTAATTCACCCCTCCACTTT
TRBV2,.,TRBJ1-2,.,CASSAGASFYGYTF,TGTGCCAGCAGTGCCGGAGCCTCTTTCTATGGCTACACCTTC
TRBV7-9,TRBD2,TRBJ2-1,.,CASSSLAGGRYNEQFF,TGTGCCAGCAGCTCCTTAGCGGGGGGACGATACAATGAGCAGTTCTTC
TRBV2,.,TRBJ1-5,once,CASSGTISNQPQHF,TGTGCCAGCAGTGGGACAATCAGCAATCAGCCCCAGCATTTT
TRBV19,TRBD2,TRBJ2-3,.,CASSTGTSPSAQYF,TGTGCCAGTAGTACAGGGACTAGCCCGAGTGCGCAGTATTTT
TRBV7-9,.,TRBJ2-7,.,CASGTASYEQYF,TGTGCCAGCGGGACGGCTTCCTACGAGCAGTACTTC
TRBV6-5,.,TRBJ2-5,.,CASRDPRGETQYF,TGTGCCAGCAGGGATCCCCGTGGTGAGACCCAGTACTTC
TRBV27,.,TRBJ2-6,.,CASSFSRGVLTF,TGTGCCAGCAGTTTTAGTCGGGGCGTCCTGACTTTC
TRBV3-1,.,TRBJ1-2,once,CASSVDSNYGYTF,TGTGCCAGCAGCGTTGACAGTAACTATGGCTACACCTTC
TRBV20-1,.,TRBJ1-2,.,CSAREQTYGYTF,TGCAGTGCTAGAGAACAGACCTATGGCTACACCTTC
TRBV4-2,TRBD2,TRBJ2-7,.,CASSQARGGGSYEQYF,TGTGCCAGCAGCCAAGCGCGGGGGGGCGGCTCCTACGAGCAGTACTTC
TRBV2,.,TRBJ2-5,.,CASSEEETQYF,TGTGCCAGCAGTGAAGAGGAGACCCAGTACTTC
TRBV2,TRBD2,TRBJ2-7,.,CASSELVRGDEQYF,TGTGCCAGCAGTGAATTGGTCCGGGGGGACGAGCAGTACTTC
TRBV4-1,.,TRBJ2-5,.,CASNGAGQETQYF,TGCGCCAGCAACGGGGCGGGGCAAGAGACCCAGTACTTC
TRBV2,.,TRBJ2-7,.,CASSGLRGAYEQYF,TGTGCCAGCAGCGGGCTCCGGGGAGCCTACGAGCAGTACTTC
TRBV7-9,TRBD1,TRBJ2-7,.,CASSLGAGGSTYEQYF,TGTGCCAGCAGCTTAGGGGCAGGGGGCTCCACCTACGAGCAGTACTTC
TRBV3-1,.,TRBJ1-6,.,CASSQDSPLHF,TGTGCCAGCAGCCAAGATTCACCCCTCCACTTT